The 6 T cell receptor beta chains below were found in one sample sequenced in a study of OX40 agonist ivuxolimab in advanced cancers. Method: immunoSEQ multiplex PCR; TCRdb's copy keeps in-frame clones and lacks some. This table holds some 16,000 clones, 86% found once. Sequences were derived from CD4+ or CD8+ T cells sorted from blood, sampled in a trial of the OX40 agonist ivuxolimab. The receptors stem from an adult with an advanced solid tumor such as melanoma, head and neck, liver or kidney cancer.

The gene calls are TRBV7-2 and TRBJ2-7; 8 bases line up with TRBD2. Germline lookup yields CDR1 SGHTA and CDR2 FQGNSA. Germline trimming cut 3 bases from V and 4 bases from J; bases unmatched to any gene: 2. This CDR3 is built from 13 residues. The CDR3 coding sequence is TGTGCCAGCAGCTTGTCTAGCGGGTACGAGCAGTACTTC. Amino acid sequence: CASSLSSGYEQYF.

The chain joins TRBV15 to TRBJ1-1, with 7 bases fitting TRBD1. Per the germline V gene, CDR1 is LNHNV and CDR2 is YYDKDF (reference sequence). The CDR3 extends over 16 amino acids. The V gene end was trimmed by 5 bases and the J gene end by 0 bases; junction bases not matched to a gene: 9. The CDR3 nucleotides read TGTGCCACCAGCCCTGGGGGGACAGTTATGAACACTGAAGCTTTCTTT. This encodes CATSPGGTVMNTEAFF.

A single count supports this clone. J is TRBJ2-1 and V is TRBV7-3; maybe TRBD2 (6 bases). V lost 5 bases to trimming and J lost 2 bases, with 13 bases between them. Germline-derived CDR1 and CDR2 are SGHTA and FQGTGA. The CDR3 sequence is 15 residues long. CDR3 DNA sequence: TGTGCCAGCAGCCTCTGGGGGGTTCCCTACAATGAGCAGTTCTTC. Translated, it gives CASSLWGVPYNEQFF.

The V gene is TRBV5-4, the J gene TRBJ1-1; perhaps TRBD1 as D (5 bases). Trimming pared 0 bases from V and 6 bases from J, leaving 12 bases between. Germline assignment: CDR1 SGHNT and CDR2 YYREEE (reference sequence). CDR3 length equals 14 residues. The CDR3 protein is CASSLVGRGPEAFF. The DNA for the CDR3 is TGTGCCAGCAGCTTGGTAGGTAGGGGCCCTGAAGCTTTCTTT.

The chain recombines TRBV16 with TRBJ2-6; no reliable D call. V was cut by 4 bases and J by 4 bases, with 11 bases left in between. Germline CDR1 is KGHSY and CDR2 is FQNENV. The CDR3 is made up of 15 amino acids. DNA for the CDR3: TGTGCCAGCAGCCCCGCTTTGGAGGGGGCCAACGTCCTGACTTTC. Translation gives CASSPALEGANVLTF.

J is TRBJ1-5 and V is TRBV28; weak D call: TRBD1 (6 bases). The CDR3 runs to 14 residues. Trimming took 4 bases from V and 5 from J, leaving 12 bases between them. Germline V gene lookup returns CDR1 MDHEN and CDR2 SYDVKM. The CDR3 region is CASSSSPGDQPQHF. The DNA for the CDR3 is TGTGCCAGCAGTTCGTCTCCAGGGGATCAGCCCCAGCATTTT.